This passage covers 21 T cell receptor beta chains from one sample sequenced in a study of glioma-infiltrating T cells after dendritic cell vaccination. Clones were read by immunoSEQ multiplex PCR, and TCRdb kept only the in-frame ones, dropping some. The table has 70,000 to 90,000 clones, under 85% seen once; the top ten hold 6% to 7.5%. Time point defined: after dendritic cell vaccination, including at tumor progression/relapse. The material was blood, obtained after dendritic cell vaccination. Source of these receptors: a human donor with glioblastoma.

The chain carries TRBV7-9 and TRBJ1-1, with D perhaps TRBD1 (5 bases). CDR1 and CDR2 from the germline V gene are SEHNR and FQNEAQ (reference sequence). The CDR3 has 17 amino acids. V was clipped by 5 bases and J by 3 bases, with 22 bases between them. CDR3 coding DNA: TGTGCCAGCAGCCGTAGGGCGCGAGCCACGGGGGACACTGAAGCTTTCTTT. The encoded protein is CASSRRARATGDTEAFF.

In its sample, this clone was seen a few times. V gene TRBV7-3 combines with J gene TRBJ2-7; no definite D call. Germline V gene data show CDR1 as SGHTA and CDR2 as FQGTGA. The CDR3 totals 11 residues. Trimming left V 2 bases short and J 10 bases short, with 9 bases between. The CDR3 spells CASSLGGLQYF. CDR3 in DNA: TGTGCCAGCAGCTTAGGCGGCCTACAGTACTTC.

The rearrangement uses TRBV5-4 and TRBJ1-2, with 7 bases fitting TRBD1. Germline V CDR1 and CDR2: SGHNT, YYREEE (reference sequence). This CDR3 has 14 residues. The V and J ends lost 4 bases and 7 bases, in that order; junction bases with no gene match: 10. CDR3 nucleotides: TGTGCCAGCAGCCCCGACAGGGTTCCTGTTGGCTACACCTTC. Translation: CASSPDRVPVGYTF.

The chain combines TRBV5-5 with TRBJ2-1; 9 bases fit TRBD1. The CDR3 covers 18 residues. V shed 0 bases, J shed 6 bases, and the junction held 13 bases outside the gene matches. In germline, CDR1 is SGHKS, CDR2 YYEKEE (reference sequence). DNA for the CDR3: TGTGCCAGCAGCTTGGATCTGGGACAGGGTAGGCCGGTCAATGAGCAGTTCTTC. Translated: CASSLDLGQGRPVNEQFF. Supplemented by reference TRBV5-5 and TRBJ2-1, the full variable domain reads DAGVTQSPTHLIKTRGQQVTLRCSPISGHKSVSWYQQVLGQGPQFIFQYYEKEERGRGNFPDRFSARQFPNYSSELNVNALLLGDSALYLCASSLDLGQGRPVNEQFFGPGTRLTVL.

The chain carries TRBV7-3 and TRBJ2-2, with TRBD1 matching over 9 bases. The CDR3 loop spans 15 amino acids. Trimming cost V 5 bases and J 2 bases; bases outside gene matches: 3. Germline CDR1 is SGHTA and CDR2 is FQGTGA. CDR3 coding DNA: TGTGCCAGCAGCAAACAGGGGGCTAACACCGGGGAGCTGTTTTTT. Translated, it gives CASSKQGANTGELFF.

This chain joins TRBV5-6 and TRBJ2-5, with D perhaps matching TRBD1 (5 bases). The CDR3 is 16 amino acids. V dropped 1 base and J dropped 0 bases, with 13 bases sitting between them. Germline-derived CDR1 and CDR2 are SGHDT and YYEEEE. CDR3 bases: TGTGCCAGCAGCTTGTTTGGCAGGGCTTACCAAGAGACCCAGTACTTC. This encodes CASSLFGRAYQETQYF.

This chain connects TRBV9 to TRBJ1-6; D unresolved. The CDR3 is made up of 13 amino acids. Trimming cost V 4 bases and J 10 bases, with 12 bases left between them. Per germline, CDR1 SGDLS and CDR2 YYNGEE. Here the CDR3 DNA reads TGTGCCAGCAGCATGGCCACCCGATCACCCCTCCACTTT. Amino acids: CASSMATRSPLHF.

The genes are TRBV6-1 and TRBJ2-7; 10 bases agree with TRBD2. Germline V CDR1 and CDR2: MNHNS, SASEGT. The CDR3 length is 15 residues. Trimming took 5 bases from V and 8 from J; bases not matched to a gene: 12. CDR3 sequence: CASSSTSGETTKQYF. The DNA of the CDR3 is TGTGCCAGCAGTTCCACTAGCGGGGAAACTACGAAGCAGTACTTC.

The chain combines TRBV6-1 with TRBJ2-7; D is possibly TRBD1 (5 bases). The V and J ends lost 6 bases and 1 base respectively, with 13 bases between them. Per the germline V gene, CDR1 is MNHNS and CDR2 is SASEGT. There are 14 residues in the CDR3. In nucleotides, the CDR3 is TGTGCCAGCAGACGACAGTCGGATTCCTACGAGCAGTACTTC. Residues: CASRRQSDSYEQYF.

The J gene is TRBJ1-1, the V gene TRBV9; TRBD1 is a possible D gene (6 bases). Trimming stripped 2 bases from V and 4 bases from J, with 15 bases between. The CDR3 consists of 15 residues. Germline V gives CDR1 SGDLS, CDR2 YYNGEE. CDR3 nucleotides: TGTGCCAGCAGCGTTGGACAGACTCTGAGCACTGAAGCTTTCTTT. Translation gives CASSVGQTLSTEAFF.

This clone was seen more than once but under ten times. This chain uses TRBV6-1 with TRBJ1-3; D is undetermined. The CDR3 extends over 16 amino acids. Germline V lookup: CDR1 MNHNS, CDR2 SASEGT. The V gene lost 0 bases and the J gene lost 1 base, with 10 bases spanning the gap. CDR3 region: CASSEASPESGNTIYF. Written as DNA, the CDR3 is TGTGCCAGCAGTGAAGCGAGTCCCGAGTCTGGAAACACCATATATTTT.

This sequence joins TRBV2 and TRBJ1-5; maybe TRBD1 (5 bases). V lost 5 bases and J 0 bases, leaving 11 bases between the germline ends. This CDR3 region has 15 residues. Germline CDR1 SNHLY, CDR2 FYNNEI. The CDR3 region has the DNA TGTGCCAGCAGTTCCGACAGACTTAGCAATCAGCCCCAGCATTTT. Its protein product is CASSSDRLSNQPQHF.

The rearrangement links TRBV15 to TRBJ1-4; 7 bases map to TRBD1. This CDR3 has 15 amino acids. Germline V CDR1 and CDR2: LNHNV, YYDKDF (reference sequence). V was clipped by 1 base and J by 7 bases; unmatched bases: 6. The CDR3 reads CATSRASTGSEKLFF. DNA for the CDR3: TGTGCCACCAGCAGAGCGTCGACAGGGAGTGAAAAACTGTTTTTT.

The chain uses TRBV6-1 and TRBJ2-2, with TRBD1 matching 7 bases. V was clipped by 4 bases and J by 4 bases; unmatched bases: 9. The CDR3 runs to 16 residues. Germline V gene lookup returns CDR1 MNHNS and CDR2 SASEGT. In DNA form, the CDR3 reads TGTGCCAGCAGTGCCACCCCGGGACAGACCACCGGGGAGCTGTTTTTT. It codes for CASSATPGQTTGELFF.

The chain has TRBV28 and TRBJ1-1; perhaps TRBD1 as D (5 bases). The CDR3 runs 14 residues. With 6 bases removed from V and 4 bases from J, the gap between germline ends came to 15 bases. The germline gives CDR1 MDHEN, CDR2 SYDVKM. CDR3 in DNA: TGTGCCAGCAGAGGCAGGGAGGCGAGCACTGAAGCTTTCTTT. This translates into CASRGREASTEAFF.

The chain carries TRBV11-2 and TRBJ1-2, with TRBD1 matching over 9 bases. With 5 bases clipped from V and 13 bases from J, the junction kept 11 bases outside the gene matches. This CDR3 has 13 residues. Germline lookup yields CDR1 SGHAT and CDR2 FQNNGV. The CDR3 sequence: CASSPERDRVATF. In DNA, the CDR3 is TGTGCCAGCAGCCCAGAACGGGACAGGGTGGCCACCTTC.

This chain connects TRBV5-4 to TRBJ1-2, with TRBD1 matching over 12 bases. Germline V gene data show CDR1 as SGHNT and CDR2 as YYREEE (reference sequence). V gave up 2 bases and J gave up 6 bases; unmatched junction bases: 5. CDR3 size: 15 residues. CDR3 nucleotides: TGTGCCAGCAGCTTCCCGGGACAGGGGGCACATGGCTACACCTTC. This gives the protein CASSFPGQGAHGYTF.

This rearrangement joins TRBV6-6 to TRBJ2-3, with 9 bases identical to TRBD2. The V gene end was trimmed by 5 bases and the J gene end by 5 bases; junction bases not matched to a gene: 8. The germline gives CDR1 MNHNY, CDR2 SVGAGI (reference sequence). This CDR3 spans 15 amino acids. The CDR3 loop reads CASSRLAGTGDTQYF. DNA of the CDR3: TGTGCCAGCAGTCGGCTAGCGGGGACTGGAGATACGCAGTATTTT.

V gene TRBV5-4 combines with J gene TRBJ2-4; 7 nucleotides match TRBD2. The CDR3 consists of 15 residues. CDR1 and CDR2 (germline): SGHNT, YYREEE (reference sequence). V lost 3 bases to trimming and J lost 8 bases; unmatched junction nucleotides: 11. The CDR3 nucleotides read TGTGCCAGCAGCTGGCCAGGAGCGGGGAGGGACATTCAGTACTTC. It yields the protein CASSWPGAGRDIQYF. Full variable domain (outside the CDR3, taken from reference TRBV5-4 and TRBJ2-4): ETGVTQSPTHLIKTRGQQVTLRCSSQSGHNTVSWYQQALGQGPQFIFQYYREEENGRGNFPPRFSGLQFPNYSSELNVNALELDDSALYLCASSWPGAGRDIQYFGAGTRLSVL.

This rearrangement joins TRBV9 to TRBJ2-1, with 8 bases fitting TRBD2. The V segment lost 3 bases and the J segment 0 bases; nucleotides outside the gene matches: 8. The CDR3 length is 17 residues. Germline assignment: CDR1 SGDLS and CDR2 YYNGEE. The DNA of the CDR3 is TGTGCCAGCAGCGCAAGCCGCCTAGCGGGCTCCTACAATGAGCAGTTCTTC. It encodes CASSASRLAGSYNEQFF.

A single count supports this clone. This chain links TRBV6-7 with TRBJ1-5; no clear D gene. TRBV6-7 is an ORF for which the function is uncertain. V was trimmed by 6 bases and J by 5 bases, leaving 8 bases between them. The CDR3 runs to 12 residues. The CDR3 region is CASSRKDQPQHF. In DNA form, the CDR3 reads TGTGCCAGCAGCAGGAAGGATCAGCCCCAGCATTTT.